This T cell receptor beta chain appears in the sequencing data of a study of a mutant IDH1 vaccine in newly diagnosed glioma. About the research overall: Radiotherapy alone preceded vaccination by 4-6 weeks; alternatively, vaccination started with temozolomide cycles.

This sample's time point: week 11, during vaccination. Vaccination comprised doses that each held 300 ug of mutant IDH1 20-mer peptide, plus topical imiquimod. About this clone: Its target is unknown.

This CDR3 contains 15 residues. The V gene's germline CDR1 is LNHNV and CDR2 YYDKDF (reference sequence). The V and J ends lost 0 bases and 1 base respectively, with 10 bases between them. TCRdb's table, derived via immunoSEQ multiplex PCR, lists solely in-frame clones and lacks some. The sample holds roughly 120,000 clones; 80% are singletons and the top ten take less than 7%. The specimen was PBMCs, collected from a glioma patient whose treatment included an IDH1 peptide vaccine. This TCR was sampled from a man in his forties or fifties with glioma. The chain is built from TRBV15 and TRBJ2-7, with D possibly called TRBD1 or TRBD2 (5 bases each). CDR3 nucleotide sequence: TGTGCCACCAGCAGAGATCCCGGGGCGTCCTACGAGCAGTACTTC. Translated, it gives CATSRDPGASYEQYF.